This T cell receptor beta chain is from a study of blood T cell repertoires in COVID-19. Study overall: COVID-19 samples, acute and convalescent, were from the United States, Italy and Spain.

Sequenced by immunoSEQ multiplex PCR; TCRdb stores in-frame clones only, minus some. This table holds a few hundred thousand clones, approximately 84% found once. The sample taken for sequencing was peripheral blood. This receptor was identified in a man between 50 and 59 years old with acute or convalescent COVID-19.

The CDR3 sequence: CSVTSGTGYGYTF. The CDR3 bases are TGCAGCGTCACCTCCGGGACAGGCTATGGCTACACCTTC. The chain joins TRBV29-1 to TRBJ1-2; 8 bases line up with TRBD1. The V and J ends lost 6 bases and 4 bases, in that order; junction bases with no gene match: 7. This CDR3 has 13 amino acids. Germline CDR1 is SQVTM and CDR2 is ANQGSEA.